These T cell receptor beta chains were read from a single sample in a study of OX40 agonist ivuxolimab in advanced cancers. Profiling relied on immunoSEQ multiplex PCR, and the TCRdb table lists in-frame clones only, not all of them. The repertoire holds more than 45,000 clones, under 95% seen once, with around 12% in the top ten. Sequencing was performed on CD4+ or CD8+ T cells sorted from blood, taken in a trial of the OX40 agonist ivuxolimab. The receptors shown here come from an adult with an advanced solid tumor such as melanoma, head and neck, liver or kidney cancer. Each CDR3 is given with its conserved first and last residue.

V,J,length,CDR3
TRBV5-1,TRBJ1-3,16,CASSGGSAISGNTIYF
TRBV7-3,TRBJ1-1,13,CASSLMGYTEAFF
TRBV27,TRBJ2-2,17,CASSLLTSGANTGELFF
TRBV7-2,TRBJ2-7,15,CASTLTTSTAYEQYF
TRBV7-8,TRBJ1-4,22,CASTLLEGIGTDDFTTNEKLFF
TRBV11-2,TRBJ1-2,15,CASSLGAGGTYGYTF
TRBV7-3,TRBJ2-4,16,CASSLNRTLAKNIQYF
TRBV19,TRBJ1-1,16,CASSVGTGGLETEAFF
TRBV5-3,TRBJ2-5,14,CARSLGRRLETQYF
TRBV6-5,TRBJ2-7,14,CASSPPTSLYEQYF
TRBV28,TRBJ2-2,18,CASSPPRHPPANTGELFF
TRBV4-1,TRBJ2-7,15,CASSRQGASTYEQYF
TRBV4-1,TRBJ2-7,16,CASSQEAGTGPYEQYF
TRBV2,TRBJ2-1,16,CASSGAGGSSYNEQFF
TRBV27,TRBJ2-7,13,CASSFYLGYEQYF
TRBV27,TRBJ1-2,15,CASRTGQGANYGYTF
TRBV5-1,TRBJ2-7,13,CASSTGSLYEQYF
TRBV27,TRBJ1-2,17,CASSLTPTGDSVYGYTF
TRBV13,TRBJ1-1,15,CASSWGQGGLTEAFF
TRBV19,TRBJ2-7,15,CASSPGQGAFYEQYF
TRBV6-5,TRBJ2-7,11,CASGAGYEQYF
TRBV7-3,TRBJ2-2,11,CARAPYRELFF
TRBV10-1,TRBJ1-4,17,CASSRQRLPTTNEKLFF
TRBV7-8,TRBJ1-1,14,CASSLGGVNTEAFF
TRBV25-1,TRBJ2-2,13,CASIEPRTGELFF
TRBV4-3,TRBJ2-1,16,CASSQEWDRGYNEQFF
TRBV27,TRBJ1-2,13,CASSLWSNYGYTF
TRBV14,TRBJ2-7,15,CASSQAVQAPYEQYF
TRBV25-1,TRBJ2-5,14,CASSLKAGQETQYF
TRBV11-3,TRBJ2-1,14,CASSPTGGYNEQFF
TRBV5-6,TRBJ2-2,14,CASSFPPEDRELFF
TRBV28,TRBJ2-1,12,CANSFPHNEQFF
TRBV25-1,TRBJ2-7,15,CASSEAAGGHYEQYF
TRBV7-2,TRBJ2-7,14,CASSLGGTGYEQYF
TRBV28,TRBJ2-1,14,CASSTLASRNEQFF
TRBV7-9,TRBJ2-1,17,CASSLRVVTSSYNEQFF